Detailed here is one T cell receptor beta chain. Sequenced by immunoSEQ multiplex PCR; TCRdb stores in-frame clones only, minus some. The data contain 30,000 to 50,000 clones, roughly 90% of them singletons. Noted time point: pretreatment peripheral blood. The data were obtained in a study of PD-L1 blockade in urothelial cancer. The length of the CDR3 is 14 residues. V was shortened by 0 bases and J by 2 bases, with 8 bases between the two germline ends. CDR1 SGHRS and CDR2 YFSETQ come from the germline V gene. The chain combines TRBV5-1 with TRBJ2-5, with unresolved D. The receptor comes from an older woman with urothelial cancer. The input for sequencing was PBMCs, taken around atezolizumab (anti-PD-L1) treatment. The CDR3 DNA follows: TGCGCCAGCAGCTTGGGTAGACATCAAGAGACCCAGTACTTC. It yields the protein CASSLGRHQETQYF. The full variable domain, rest sourced from reference TRBV5-1 and TRBJ2-5, is KAGVTQTPRYLIKTRGQQVTLSCSPISGHRSVSWYQQTPGQGLQFLFEYFSETQRNKGNFPGRFSGRQFSNSRSEMNVSTLELGDSALYLCASSLGRHQETQYFGPGTRLLVL.